These T cell receptor beta chains were read from a single sample in a study of T-cell reconstitution after alpha-beta-depleted transplantation in children. A single record per CDR3 protein comes from TCRdb applying MiXCR to the PCR reads. The table records 300,000 to 400,000 distinct CDR3 sequences, about an eighth of them present only once. Sequenced material: PBMCs, taken from the stem cell graft. Every receptor here comes from a human donor who donated a stem cell graft to a child with Fanconi anemia. The CDR3 runs from the conserved cysteine through the conserved F or W. Each record gives: V gene, clone size, J gene, D gene, CDR3 DNA, CDR3 protein. The D gene is left open where the match is weak. The size entry is marked missing in some rows and otherwise reads once, few, many or a size class.

TRBV5-1	.	TRBJ2-5	.	TGCGCCAGCAGCTTGGTGGGCAGTTCTAGAGAGACCCAGTACTTC	CASSLVGSSRETQYF
TRBV12-3/TRBV12-4	few	TRBJ1-5	TRBD1	TGTGCCAGCAGTCGACAGGGGGCCAAACATCAGCCCCAGCATTTT	CASSRQGAKHQPQHF
TRBV7-8	many	TRBJ2-7	.	TGTGCCAGCAGCCTCACCGAGAAGGGCGAGCAGTACTTC	CASSLTEKGEQYF
TRBV12-3/TRBV12-4	once	TRBJ1-5	.	TGTGCCAGCAGTTTACGCGCTCAGCCCCAGCATTTT	CASSLRAQPQHF
TRBV4-2	many	TRBJ2-1	TRBD1	TGTGCCAGCAGCCAAGCCCTGGGTAGCCAGGGGGCAGGTGAGCAGTTCTTC	CASSQALGSQGAGEQFF
TRBV7-2	many	TRBJ2-3	.	TGTGCCAGCAGCTTAGACGGGAACACAGATACGCAGTATTTT	CASSLDGNTDTQYF
TRBV7-9	many	TRBJ2-3	.	TGTGTCCTTGGGGAGCTCTACACAGATACGCAGTATTTT	CVLGELYTDTQYF
TRBV4-1	many	TRBJ1-1	TRBD1	TGCGCCAGCAGCCGGGGACAGGAGAACACTGAAGCTTTCTTT	CASSRGQENTEAFF
TRBV12-3/TRBV12-4	few	TRBJ2-5	.	TGTGCCAGCAGTTTAGGGTGGGGCAGGGGGGACCAAGAGACCCAGTACTTC	CASSLGWGRGDQETQYF
TRBV5-1	.	TRBJ1-3	.	TGCGCCAGCTCTAGAGGCCTTGGAAACACCATATATTTT	CASSRGLGNTIYF
TRBV7-9	few	TRBJ1-1	TRBD1	TGTGCCAGCGGAACGGGACAGACACTCGTACTTGAAGCTTTCTTT	CASGTGQTLVLEAFF
TRBV5-8	.	TRBJ2-3	.	TGTGCCAGCAGACCCAGGGGTTCTAGCACAGATACGCAGTATTTT	CASRPRGSSTDTQYF
TRBV7-9	few	TRBJ1-1	.	TGTGCCAGCAGCTCCAAGGGAGGGGCCGAAGCTTTCTTT	CASSSKGGAEAFF
TRBV4-3	.	TRBJ1-3	.	TGCGCCAGCAGCCTCTCCCAGGGGCTTGCTGGAAACACCATATATTTT	CASSLSQGLAGNTIYF
TRBV27	.	TRBJ1-6	.	TGTGCCAGCCGATTGGGGTCCTATAATTCACCCCTCCACTTT	CASRLGSYNSPLHF
TRBV12-3/TRBV12-4	many	TRBJ1-2	.	TGTGCCAGCAGTCCCGCGACGCTGACTTATGGCTACACCTTC	CASSPATLTYGYTF
TRBV29-1	.	TRBJ2-2	.	TGCAGCGTGGGGGAGACCACCGGGGAGCTGTTTTTT	CSVGETTGELFF
TRBV7-2	.	TRBJ2-7	.	TGTGCCAGCAGCTTAGGGTGGCGCAGAGAGCAGTACTTC	CASSLGWRREQYF
TRBV4-1	.	TRBJ1-1	.	TGCGCCAGCAGCCAAGCAGGGTCAGAGACTGAAGCTTTCTTT	CASSQAGSETEAFF
TRBV20-1	few	TRBJ2-3	TRBD2	TGCAGTGCCAGACGCGGGGGTCCAGATACGCAGTATTTT	CSARRGGPDTQYF
TRBV20-1	few	TRBJ1-1	.	TGCAGTGCTTACCGGAGAGGGAACACTGAAGCTTTCTTT	CSAYRRGNTEAFF
TRBV6-2/TRBV6-3	few	TRBJ2-1	.	TGTGCCAGCAGTTACTCACCGGGTGGTAGCCTGGGTGAGCAGTTCTTC	CASSYSPGGSLGEQFF
TRBV18	few	TRBJ2-7	TRBD1	TGTGCCAGCTCACCCTCTTCGGGACAGTCTTCCGAGCAGTACTTC	CASSPSSGQSSEQYF
TRBV29-1	.	TRBJ2-3	.	TGCAGCGTTGTGGGCAGGGTTCGGGCAGATACGCAGTATTTT	CSVVGRVRADTQYF
TRBV20-1	few	TRBJ1-2	.	TGCAGTGCTATCCAGGAGACCGATCGGCATGGCTACACCTTC	CSAIQETDRHGYTF
TRBV9	many	TRBJ2-3	.	TGTGCCAGCAGCGCTACAGATACGCAGTATTTT	CASSATDTQYF
TRBV5-1	many	TRBJ2-2	.	TGCGCCAGCAGCTACGACGGCGCGAACACCGGGGAGCTGTTTTTT	CASSYDGANTGELFF
TRBV29-1	few	TRBJ2-7	.	TGCAGCGTTGTTGGCCTCGCGTTCGCCTCTAAAGAGCAGTACTTC	CSVVGLAFASKEQYF
TRBV7-6	many	TRBJ2-2	.	TGTGCCAGCAGCTTAATGCGTAACACCGGGGAGCTGTTTTTT	CASSLMRNTGELFF
TRBV19	few	TRBJ1-3	.	TGTGCCAGTACTACCGGGGTTGGAAACACCATATATTTT	CASTTGVGNTIYF
TRBV7-9	many	TRBJ1-1	.	TGTGCCAGCAGCCACTCGAGCAAGAACACTGAAGCTTTCTTT	CASSHSSKNTEAFF
TRBV28	few	TRBJ1-1	.	TGTGCCAGCAGTTTGCCTTTTCGGTTTGGCGCTGAAGCTTTCTTT	CASSLPFRFGAEAFF
TRBV7-2	many	TRBJ2-1	TRBD1	TGTGCCAGCAGGTACAGGGGTCCTCGTCCATACAATGAGCAGTTCTTC	CASRYRGPRPYNEQFF
TRBV12-3/TRBV12-4	.	TRBJ1-5	.	TGTGCCAGCAGTCCTCGACGGACCAATCAGCCCCAGCATTTT	CASSPRRTNQPQHF
TRBV12-3/TRBV12-4	.	TRBJ1-2	TRBD1	TGTGCCAGCAGTTATCAGGGGGCGTACTATGGCTACACCTTC	CASSYQGAYYGYTF
TRBV2	many	TRBJ2-3	TRBD2	TGTGCCAGCAGTGGACTAGCGGACCTAATGGATACGCAGTATTTT	CASSGLADLMDTQYF
TRBV12-3/TRBV12-4	few	TRBJ1-5	.	TGTGCCAGCAGTTTAGCGCCGGGACCCCAGCATTTT	CASSLAPGPQHF
TRBV28	few	TRBJ2-1	TRBD1	TGTGCCAGCAGTCCCCCCCGGACAGGGGGGAGTGAGCAGTTCTTC	CASSPPRTGGSEQFF
TRBV27	many	TRBJ2-7	.	TGTGCCAGCAGTTCAAGGGGGGACCGCTACGAGCAGTACTTC	CASSSRGDRYEQYF
TRBV3-1	few	TRBJ2-5	.	TGTGCCAGCAGCCAACTCGAGGGGGGCCAAGAGACCCAGTACTTC	CASSQLEGGQETQYF
TRBV12-3/TRBV12-4	few	TRBJ2-3	TRBD2	TGTGCCAGCAGTTGGCTAGCGGGGCCCACAGATACGCAGTATTTT	CASSWLAGPTDTQYF
TRBV2	.	TRBJ1-5	.	TGTGCCAGCAGGAGGGGAATGACGGGAAATCAGCCCCAGCATTTT	CASRRGMTGNQPQHF
TRBV7-9	few	TRBJ2-1	.	TGTGCCAGCAGCTTCCAGACAGGTTCGCAGTTCTTC	CASSFQTGSQFF
TRBV5-1	.	TRBJ1-1	.	TGCGCCAGCCGCCGGGTAGGGGCGATGAACACTGAAGCTTTCTTT	CASRRVGAMNTEAFF
TRBV20-1	many	TRBJ2-3	.	TGCAGTGCGCGTCTCGGGGGCACAGATACGCAGTATTTT	CSARLGGTDTQYF